This T cell receptor (beta chain) derives from a study of CD8 T cells in ankylosing spondylitis. Overall study results and limits: Ankylosing spondylitis blood appeared to be characterized by a TCR beta motif of about 8 highly homologous variants. Earlier work had already found some motif variants in reactive arthritis synovial fluid and blood. Significant enrichment of disease-linked clones was reported in matched ankylosing spondylitis synovial fluid.

Looked up from germline, CDR1 is MNHNS and CDR2 is SASEGT. V was pared by 6 bases and J by 7 bases, with 14 bases of the junction left unmatched. This CDR3 has 19 residues. Researchers built TCR beta libraries using quantitative 5'-RACE with molecular barcodes. TCRdb reprocessed the 5' RACE reads via MiXCR and lists one record per CDR3 protein. Of about 360,000 distinct CDR3 sequences listed, about 14% are singletons. The table lists this clonotype with a few counts. Its cognate antigen is unknown. The rearrangement joins TRBV6-1 to TRBJ2-2; 16 bases agree with TRBD2. The sequence was obtained from a male donor with ankylosing spondylitis or in good health (not recorded which). The specimen sequenced was blood, either unsorted or a sorted T cell fraction (not recorded which). For the CDR3, the DNA is TGTGCCAGCAGACAAATGGGACTAGCGGGAGGGCCCGGAATCGGGGAGCTGTTTTTT. Residues: CASRQMGLAGGPGIGELFF.